Here is one T cell receptor (beta chain) with its context. Its matching antigen is unknown. The protocol was immunoSEQ multiplex PCR, while the TCRdb copy is restricted to in-frame clones and leaves out a portion. The repertoire consists of over 150,000 clones, with 85% to 90% occurring once and the leading ten covering 4.3%. The sample originates from a study of T cell responses to AZD1222 COVID-19 vaccine. General observations from the study: Variant regions that are unmutated are reportedly the target of nearly half of spike-specific TCRs. White British donors predominated, females outnumbered males, and clonal diversity was possibly underestimated.

This CDR3 has 13 residues. Trimming removed 4 bases from V and 7 bases from J, with 9 bases in between. Germline values: CDR1 SGHRS, CDR2 YFSETQ. Investigators merged groups given second doses at roughly 4 or roughly 12 weeks. The clonotype comes from an adult who received the AZD1222 COVID-19 vaccine. The chain joins TRBV5-1 to TRBJ1-6; the D is unclear. Sequencing used peripheral blood, obtained 28 days after the second AZD1222 dose. CDR3 sequence (DNA): TGCGCCAGCAGCCCCTCACCCAATTCACCCCTCCACTTT. This gives the protein CASSPSPNSPLHF.